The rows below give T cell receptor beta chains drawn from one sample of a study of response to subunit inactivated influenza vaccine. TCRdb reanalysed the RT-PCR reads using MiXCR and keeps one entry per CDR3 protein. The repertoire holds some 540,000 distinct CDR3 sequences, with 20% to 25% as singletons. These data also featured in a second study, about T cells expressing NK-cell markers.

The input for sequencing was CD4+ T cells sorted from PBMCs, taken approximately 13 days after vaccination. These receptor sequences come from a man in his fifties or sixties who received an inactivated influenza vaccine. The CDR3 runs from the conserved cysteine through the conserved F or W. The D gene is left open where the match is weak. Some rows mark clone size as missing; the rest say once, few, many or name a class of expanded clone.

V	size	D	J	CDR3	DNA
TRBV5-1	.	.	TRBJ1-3	CASSTGPTSGNTIYF	TGCGCCAGCAGCACCGGCCCTACTTCGGGAAACACCATATATTTT
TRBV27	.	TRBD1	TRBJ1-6	CASRFDRANNSPLHF	TGTGCCAGCAGATTCGACAGGGCCAACAATTCACCCCTCCACTTT
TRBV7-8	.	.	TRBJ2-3	CASSFARVGDTQYF	TGTGCCAGCAGCTTCGCAAGGGTGGGAGATACGCAGTATTTT
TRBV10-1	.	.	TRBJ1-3	CASSGTVGNTIYF	TGCGCCAGCAGTGGGACAGTTGGAAACACCATATATTTT
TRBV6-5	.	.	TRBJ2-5	CASSYRDASQETQYF	TGTGCCAGCAGTTACCGGGACGCTAGCCAAGAGACCCAGTACTTC
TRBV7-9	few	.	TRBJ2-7	CASKEGVGHEQYF	TGTGCCAGCAAAGAGGGAGTGGGGCACGAGCAGTACTTC
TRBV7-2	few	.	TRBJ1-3	CASSFEGWDTIYF	TGTGCCAGCAGTTTCGAAGGCTGGGACACCATATATTTT
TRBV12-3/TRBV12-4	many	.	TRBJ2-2	CASSLVRAAAGGELFF	TGTGCCAGCAGTTTAGTTCGGGCAGCCGCGGGAGGGGAGCTGTTTTTT
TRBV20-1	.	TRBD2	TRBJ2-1	CSARDRLAGRNSYNEQFF	TGCAGTGCTAGAGACCGACTAGCGGGCCGAAATTCCTACAATGAGCAGTTCTTC
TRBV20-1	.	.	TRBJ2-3	CSARVSQGGRTDTQYF	TGCAGTGCTAGAGTATCCCAGGGGGGCAGGACAGATACGCAGTATTTT
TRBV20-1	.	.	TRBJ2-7	CSALQAFPVYEQYF	TGCAGTGCTCTTCAGGCTTTTCCGGTCTACGAGCAGTACTTC
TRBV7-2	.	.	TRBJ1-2	CASSHLGRGRSNYGYTF	TGTGCCAGCAGCCACCTCGGACGCGGCAGGTCTAACTATGGCTACACCTTC
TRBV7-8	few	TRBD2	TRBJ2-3	CASSRNSGISTDTQYF	TGTGCCAGCAGCCGTAATAGCGGGATTAGCACAGATACGCAGTATTTT
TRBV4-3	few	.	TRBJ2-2	CASSQDQVGPNTGELFF	TGCGCCAGCAGCCAAGATCAAGTCGGACCGAACACCGGGGAGCTGTTTTTT
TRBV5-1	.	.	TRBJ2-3	CASSPTPRRNTQYF	TGCGCCAGCAGCCCGACGCCAAGACGGAATACGCAGTATTTT
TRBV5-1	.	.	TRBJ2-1	CASSLVGPGDEQFF	TGCGCCAGCAGCTTAGTGGGCCCAGGGGATGAGCAGTTCTTC
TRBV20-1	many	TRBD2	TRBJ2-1	CSARTRREARYEFF	TGCAGTGCTAGAACCCGGCGGGAGGCGAGGTATGAGTTCTTC
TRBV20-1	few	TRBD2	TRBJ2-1	CSARTSSTYNEQFF	TGCAGTGCTAGGACTAGCAGTACCTACAATGAGCAGTTCTTC
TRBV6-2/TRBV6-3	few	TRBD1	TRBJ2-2	CASTGQGPGELFF	TGTGCCAGCACCGGACAGGGTCCCGGGGAGCTGTTTTTT
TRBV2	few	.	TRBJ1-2	CASSSTEYGYTF	TGTGCCAGCAGCTCAACAGAGTATGGCTACACCTTC
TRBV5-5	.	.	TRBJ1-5	CASSFRQGLNQPQHF	TGTGCCAGCAGCTTTCGTCAGGGCCTCAATCAGCCCCAGCATTTT
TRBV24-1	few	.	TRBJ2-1	CATSTQDKAHEQFF	TGTGCCACCAGTACACAGGACAAGGCCCATGAGCAGTTCTTC
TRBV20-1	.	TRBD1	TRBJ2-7	CSARDPAAGGVEQYF	TGCAGTGCTAGAGATCCTGCCGCAGGGGGCGTCGAGCAGTACTTC
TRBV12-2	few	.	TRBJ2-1	CASRPSAFSSGGEYNEQFF	TGTGCAAGTCGCCCCAGTGCGTTTTCTAGCGGGGGGGAATACAATGAGCAGTTCTTC
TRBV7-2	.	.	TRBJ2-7	CASSQTTVAGEQYF	TGTGCCAGCAGCCAAACGACCGTTGCCGGGGAGCAGTACTTC
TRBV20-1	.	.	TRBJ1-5	CSARATENQPQHF	TGCAGTGCTAGAGCAACAGAGAATCAGCCCCAGCATTTT